One and the same sample provided the 30 T cell receptor beta chains below, sequenced in a study of OX40 agonist ivuxolimab in advanced cancers. TCRdb keeps only in-frame clones here, not all; method: immunoSEQ multiplex PCR. Among 70,000 to 75,000 clones listed, more than 85% were seen once. The source was CD4+ or CD8+ T cells sorted from blood, collected in a trial of the OX40 agonist ivuxolimab. The receptor source for this set is an adult with an advanced solid tumor such as melanoma, head and neck, liver or kidney cancer.

This clone was picked up one time. The rearrangement joins TRBV5-1 to TRBJ2-2; possible D gene TRBD1, 5 bases. CDR1 and CDR2 from the germline V gene are SGHRS and YFSETQ. The germline V and J ends were trimmed by 4 bases and 4 bases, with 11 bases remaining between them. There are 14 residues in the CDR3. CDR3 residues: CASSPRDSTGELFF. DNA of the CDR3: TGCGCCAGCAGCCCCAGGGATTCCACCGGGGAGCTGTTTTTT. Complete variable domain (other parts from reference TRBV5-1 and TRBJ2-2): KAGVTQTPRYLIKTRGQQVTLSCSPISGHRSVSWYQQTPGQGLQFLFEYFSETQRNKGNFPGRFSGRQFSNSRSEMNVSTLELGDSALYLCASSPRDSTGELFFGEGSRLTVL.

The rearrangement joins TRBV11-3 to TRBJ2-2, with D perhaps TRBD2 (6 bases). Trimming removed 5 bases from V and 5 bases from J, with 18 bases in between. There are 16 residues in the CDR3. Germline CDR1 reads SGHNT; CDR2 reads YENEEA. The CDR3 spells CASSNRDSGDTGELFF. The CDR3 coding sequence is TGTGCCAGCAGCAACCGGGACTCCGGGGATACCGGGGAGCTGTTTTTT.

J is TRBJ1-3 and V is TRBV27; D gene uncertain. The germline CDR1 and CDR2 sequences are MNHEY and SMNVEV (reference sequence). This CDR3 has 14 amino acids. Trimming took 6 bases from V and 0 from J, leaving 9 bases between them. The CDR3 region has the DNA TGTGCCAGCAGACCCCAAGGCTCTGGAAACACCATATATTTT. Amino acid sequence: CASRPQGSGNTIYF.

The chain combines TRBV18 with TRBJ2-1, with 7 bases identical to TRBD1. CDR1 is KGHSH and CDR2 is LQKENI in the germline V gene. V shed 3 bases, J shed 3 bases, and the junction held 14 bases outside the gene matches. The CDR3 has 18 residues. CDR3 nucleotide sequence: TGTGCCAGCTCACCCACCGGGACAGAAATACTTTACTACAATGAGCAGTTCTTC. It encodes CASSPTGTEILYYNEQFF.

This clone was observed a single time. The rearrangement links TRBV9 to TRBJ1-3; D is possibly TRBD1 (5 bases). CDR3 length: 15 residues. Trimming stripped 3 bases from V and 0 bases from J, with 10 bases between. Germline loops: CDR1 SGDLS, CDR2 YYNGEE. The CDR3 nucleotides read TGTGCCAGCAGCGGATGGGACGTCTCTGGAAACACCATATATTTT. As protein: CASSGWDVSGNTIYF.

The chain has TRBV5-1 and TRBJ2-3, with TRBD2 matching 7 bases. V lost 0 bases, J lost 2 bases, and 6 bases stayed unmatched. The germline V gene encodes CDR1 SGHRS and CDR2 YFSETQ. This CDR3 region has 16 residues. CDR3 amino acids: CASSLGLAESTDTQYF. CDR3 coding DNA: TGCGCCAGCAGCTTGGGGCTAGCGGAATCCACAGATACGCAGTATTTT.

The chain employs TRBV15 and TRBJ2-3, with D tentatively TRBD2 (6 bases). The CDR3 contains 16 residues. Germline V gene data show CDR1 as LNHNV and CDR2 as YYDKDF (reference sequence). Trimming shortened V by 0 bases and J by 0 bases, and 10 bases separated the two germline ends. The DNA for the CDR3 is TGTGCCACCAGCAGAGATGGGGCGGGAAGCACAGATACGCAGTATTTT. Translation gives CATSRDGAGSTDTQYF.

This chain joins TRBV10-3 and TRBJ2-1; 9 nucleotides agree with TRBD1. This CDR3 spans 16 amino acids. From germline, CDR1 is ENHRY and CDR2 SYGVKD. The V segment lost 3 bases and the J segment 7 bases; nucleotides outside the gene matches: 10. The CDR3 loop reads CAISDSKGTGRNEQFF. The CDR3, as DNA: TGTGCCATCAGTGACTCGAAGGGGACAGGGAGGAATGAGCAGTTCTTC.

The genes are TRBV4-3 and TRBJ1-4, with D tentatively TRBD1 (5 bases). The CDR3 spans 16 residues. CDR1 and CDR2 from the germline V gene are LGHNA and YSLEER. V was pared by 1 base and J by 8 bases, with 17 bases between. The CDR3 region is CASSQATDREGEKLFF. For the CDR3, the DNA is TGCGCCAGCAGCCAAGCCACAGACCGAGAGGGGGAAAAACTGTTTTTT.

The rearrangement uses TRBV7-2 and TRBJ2-1; D unclear. V was clipped by 1 base and J by 9 bases, with 10 bases between them. Germline lookup yields CDR1 SGHTA and CDR2 FQGNSA. The CDR3 totals 13 residues. The CDR3 nucleotides are TGTGCCAGCAGCTTAGGAATGGCCCTTGAGCAGTTCTTC. It is translated as CASSLGMALEQFF.

The chain is built from TRBV27 and TRBJ1-5; TRBD1 is a possible D gene (6 bases). V was pared by 5 bases and J by 0 bases, with 17 bases between. This CDR3 region has 17 residues. The germline CDR1 and CDR2 sequences are MNHEY and SMNVEV (reference sequence). The CDR3 DNA is TGTGCCAGCAGTCCACAGGGTCGATTATATAGCAATCAGCCCCAGCATTTT. Protein sequence: CASSPQGRLYSNQPQHF.

This chain links TRBV30 with TRBJ2-7, with D perhaps being TRBD1 or TRBD2 (5 bases each). The CDR3 is made up of 14 amino acids. The V and J ends lost 6 bases and 1 base respectively, with 16 bases between them. Germline values: CDR1 GTSNPN, CDR2 SVGIG (reference sequence). CDR3 nucleotides: TGTGCCTGCCTCGCGAGGGCAGGGTCCTACGAGCAGTACTTC. It codes for CACLARAGSYEQYF.

The chain recombines TRBV5-1 with TRBJ2-5; 9 positions agree with TRBD1. There are 14 residues in the CDR3. Germline assignment: CDR1 SGHRS and CDR2 YFSETQ. The V segment lost 4 bases and the J segment 5 bases; nucleotides outside the gene matches: 6. This chain's CDR3 is CASSTGGADETQYF. In DNA form, the CDR3 reads TGCGCCAGCAGCACAGGGGGCGCGGATGAGACCCAGTACTTC.

This rearrangement joins TRBV4-1 to TRBJ1-1; D unclear. Per germline, CDR1 MGHRA and CDR2 YSYEKL. V lost 0 bases and J 4 bases, leaving 12 bases between the germline ends. The CDR3 runs to 15 residues. The CDR3: CASSQDVARSTEAFF. CDR3 nucleotide sequence: TGCGCCAGCAGCCAAGATGTGGCCAGGAGCACTGAAGCTTTCTTT.

CDR3 sequence (DNA): TGTGCCAGCAGTTTCGCAGGTACAAAAAACTCCGCAAGGGACACTGAAGCTTTCTTT. Translation gives CASSFAGTKNSARDTEAFF. V gene TRBV27 combines with J gene TRBJ1-1, with unresolved D. The CDR3 is made up of 19 amino acids. V was trimmed by 3 bases and J by 3 bases, leaving 26 bases between them. CDR1 is MNHEY, CDR2 SMNVEV, per germline (reference sequence).

The V and J genes are TRBV5-1 and TRBJ1-4; D remains unclear. The V end was cut by 0 bases, the J end by 6 bases, with 6 bases between. The CDR3 spans 13 residues. Germline V gene sequence: CDR1 SGHRS, CDR2 YFSETQ. This chain's CDR3 is CASSLVLDEKLFF. CDR3 DNA sequence: TGCGCCAGCAGCTTGGTTCTCGATGAAAAACTGTTTTTT.

J is TRBJ2-7 and V is TRBV10-3; TRBD2 matches at 9 bases. This CDR3 has 14 amino acids. Germline-derived CDR1 and CDR2 are ENHRY and SYGVKD. After removal of 0 bases from V and 7 bases from J, the junction contained 4 bases not matched to a gene. DNA for the CDR3: TGTGCCATCAGTGAGTCGGTGCGGGAGGGGGAGCAGTACTTC. Translating gives CAISESVREGEQYF.

The chain employs TRBV19 and TRBJ1-2; D remains unclear. The CDR3 runs to 13 residues. Between the trimmed V and J ends, which lost 2 bases and 2 bases, there was a span of 6 bases. Germline V gene sequence: CDR1 LNHDA, CDR2 SQIVND (reference sequence). CDR3 amino acids: CASSISQNYGYTF. Here the CDR3 DNA reads TGTGCCAGTAGTATATCCCAGAACTATGGCTACACCTTC.

This clone is a singleton in its sample. The chain has TRBV15 and TRBJ1-4; D is possibly TRBD1 (6 bases). This CDR3 spans 14 amino acids. Per germline, CDR1 LNHNV and CDR2 YYDKDF (reference sequence). V was trimmed by 5 bases and J by 4 bases, leaving 11 bases between them. As DNA, the CDR3 is TGTGCCACCAGCGGGGGGGCAGGTAATGAAAAACTGTTTTTT. This translates into CATSGGAGNEKLFF. Combining the CDR3 with reference TRBV15 and TRBJ1-4 gives the whole variable domain DAMVIQNPRYQVTQFGKPVTLSCSQTLNHNVMYWYQQKSSQAPKLLFHYYDKDFNNEADTPDNFQSRRPNTSFCFLDIRSPGLGDTAMYLCATSGGAGNEKLFFGSGTQLSVL.

The V gene is TRBV21-1, the J gene TRBJ2-7. TRBV21-1 is classified as a pseudogene. The CDR3 covers 15 residues. The CDR3 nucleotides are TGTGCCAGCAGCCCGGGGAGCCGGGACGTCTACGAGCAGTACTTC. It specifies CASSPGSRDVYEQYF.

This sequence joins TRBV15 and TRBJ1-3, with 10 bases fitting TRBD1. Germline V gene lookup returns CDR1 LNHNV and CDR2 YYDKDF (reference sequence). The trim removed 0 bases at V and 3 bases at J, leaving 2 bases unmatched. The CDR3 runs to 16 residues. DNA for the CDR3: TGTGCCACCAGCAGAGACGGGACAGGGGTTGGAAACACCATATATTTT. It is translated as CATSRDGTGVGNTIYF.

This chain uses TRBV6-6 with TRBJ1-1; D call uncertain. CDR1 MNHNY and CDR2 SVGAGI come from the germline V gene (reference sequence). Trimming stripped 7 bases from V and 0 bases from J, with 15 bases between. The CDR3 loop spans 15 amino acids. CDR3 in DNA: TGTGCCAGCACCCCCCAGGACCCCATGAACACTGAAGCTTTCTTT. This sequence encodes CASTPQDPMNTEAFF.

The chain is built from TRBV2 and TRBJ2-2; 7 nucleotides line up with TRBD1. V lost 10 bases and J lost 3; bases outside the gene matches: 5. CDR3 size: 13 residues. From germline, CDR1 is SNHLY and CDR2 FYNNEI. The CDR3 nucleotides read TGTGCCACCCGACAGGGTGACACCGGGGAGCTGTTTTTT. Translated, it gives CATRQGDTGELFF.

The rearrangement uses TRBV6-6 and TRBJ1-2, with a tentative D call TRBD1 (6 bases). This CDR3 spans 15 amino acids. Germline CDR1 and CDR2: MNHNY and SVGAGI (reference sequence). The V gene lost 4 bases and the J gene lost 3 bases, with 15 bases spanning the gap. Written as DNA, the CDR3 is TGTGCCAGCAGTTTCCCATGGGGGGCGGACTATGGCTACACCTTC. As protein: CASSFPWGADYGYTF.

The rearrangement joins TRBV10-2 to TRBJ2-2, with TRBD2 matching over 7 bases. The trim removed 7 bases at V and 3 bases at J, leaving 20 bases unmatched. This CDR3 region has 19 residues. Germline lookup yields CDR1 WSHSY and CDR2 SAAADI. CDR3 region: CASKIREGYRRPDTGELFF. CDR3 in DNA: TGCGCCAGCAAGATTAGGGAGGGGTATCGAAGGCCGGACACCGGGGAGCTGTTTTTT.

The V gene is TRBV28, the J gene TRBJ2-3; D is uncertain. Germline CDR1 reads MDHEN; CDR2 reads SYDVKM. Trimming removed 3 bases at V and 4 bases at J, with 11 bases between. The CDR3 loop spans 14 amino acids. The CDR3 DNA follows: TGTGCCAGCAGTTTGGCGAGTAGGCCAGATACGCAGTATTTT. This translates into CASSLASRPDTQYF.

The V gene is TRBV6-5, the J gene TRBJ1-2; D gene ambiguous. V was clipped by 0 bases and J by 8 bases, with 10 bases between them. Looked up from germline, CDR1 is MNHEY and CDR2 is SVGAGI. The CDR3 runs to 13 residues. The CDR3 DNA follows: TGTGCCAGCAGTTACTCGACAACCCGGGGCTACACCTTC. Translated: CASSYSTTRGYTF.

The chain links TRBV10-1 to TRBJ2-7; D might be TRBD1 (5 bases). Deletions cut 2 bases from V and 5 bases from J, with 10 bases between. The CDR3 is 13 residues long. CDR1 WNHNN and CDR2 SYGVQD come from the germline V gene (reference sequence). Written as DNA, the CDR3 is TGCGCCAGCAGTGAGAGCAGGGCCCACGAGCAGTACTTC. The encoded protein is CASSESRAHEQYF.

The chain joins TRBV28 to TRBJ2-6, with D unresolved. The CDR3 contains 12 residues. CDR1 is MDHEN, CDR2 SYDVKM, per germline. The ends were cut back, 8 bases at V and 4 bases at J, with 6 bases in the middle. The chain's CDR3 is CASRKGANVLTF. The CDR3 nucleotides read TGTGCCAGCCGAAAGGGGGCCAACGTCCTGACTTTC.

The chain couples TRBV28 to TRBJ1-1; D unclear. From germline, CDR1 is MDHEN and CDR2 SYDVKM. V lost 3 bases and J 3 bases, leaving 11 bases between the germline ends. The CDR3 loop spans 14 amino acids. The CDR3 DNA reads TGTGCCAGCAGTTTGGCTATGTTATACACTGAAGCTTTCTTT. Encoded protein: CASSLAMLYTEAFF.